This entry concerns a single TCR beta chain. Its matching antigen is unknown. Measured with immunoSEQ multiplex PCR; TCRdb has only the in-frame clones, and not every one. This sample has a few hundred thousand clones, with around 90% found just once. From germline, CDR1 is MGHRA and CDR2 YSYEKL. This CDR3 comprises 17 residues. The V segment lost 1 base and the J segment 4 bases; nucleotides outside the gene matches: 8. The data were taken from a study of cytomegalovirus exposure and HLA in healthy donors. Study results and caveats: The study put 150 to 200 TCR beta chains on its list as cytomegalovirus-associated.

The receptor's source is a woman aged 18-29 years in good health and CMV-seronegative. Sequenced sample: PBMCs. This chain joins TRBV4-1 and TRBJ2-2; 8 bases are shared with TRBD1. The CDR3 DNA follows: TGCGCCAGCAGCCAAGTCGGACAGGGATATTCCACCGGGGAGCTGTTTTTT. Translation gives CASSQVGQGYSTGELFF.